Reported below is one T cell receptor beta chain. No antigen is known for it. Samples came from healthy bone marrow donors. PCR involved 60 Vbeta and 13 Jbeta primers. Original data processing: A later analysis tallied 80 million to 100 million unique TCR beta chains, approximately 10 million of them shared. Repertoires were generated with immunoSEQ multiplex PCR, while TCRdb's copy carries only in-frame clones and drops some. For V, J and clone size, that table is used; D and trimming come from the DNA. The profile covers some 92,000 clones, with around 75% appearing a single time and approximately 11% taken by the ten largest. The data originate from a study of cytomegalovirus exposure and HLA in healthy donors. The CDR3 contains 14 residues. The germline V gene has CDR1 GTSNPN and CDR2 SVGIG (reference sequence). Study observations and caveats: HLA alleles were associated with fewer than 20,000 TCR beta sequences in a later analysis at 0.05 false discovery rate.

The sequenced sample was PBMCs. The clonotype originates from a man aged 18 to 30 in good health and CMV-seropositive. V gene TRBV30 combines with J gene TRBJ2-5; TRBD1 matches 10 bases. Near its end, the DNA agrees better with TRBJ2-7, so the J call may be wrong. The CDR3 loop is CAWSMGQGSYEQYF. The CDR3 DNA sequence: TGTGCCTGGAGCATGGGACAGGGGTCCTACGAGCAGTACTTC.